Given below is one TCR beta chain in context. Its antigen is currently unknown. The entry originates in a study of Graves' ophthalmopathy and Graves' hyperthyroidism. Points from the study as a whole: The blood repertoire also included most expanded thyroid clonotypes above 0.001 frequency.

Germline loops: CDR1 LGHNA, CDR2 YNFKEQ. The V end was cut by 1 base, the J end by 5 bases, with 9 bases between. The CDR3 contains 13 residues. From RNA, the CDR3 regions of TCR beta chains were amplified and sequenced. Second-round multiplex PCR came after a first-round RT-PCR that employed HTBI primers. MiXCR was run by TCRdb on the multiplex PCR reads, yielding one entry per CDR3 protein. The sample has about 700,000 distinct CDR3 sequences; roughly 41% are singletons. This chain uses TRBV4-2 with TRBJ2-7; no definite D call. Specimen: peripheral blood. The receptor's source is an adult man with Graves' ophthalmopathy. The CDR3, as DNA: TGTGCCAGCAGCCAAGGCCCCGGTGACGAGCAGTACTTC. This gives the protein CASSQGPGDEQYF.